The clone carrying this T cell receptor beta chain was counted between two and nine times. TCRdb reprocessed the RT-PCR reads via MiXCR and lists one record per CDR3 protein. The sample includes about 620,000 distinct CDR3 sequences, approximately 10% of them seen just once. V was trimmed by 0 bases and J by 9 bases, leaving 9 bases between them. There are 14 residues in the CDR3. This sample is part of a study of response to subunit inactivated influenza vaccine. This sample was also put to use in a study of T cells expressing NK-cell markers. Per that paper: 5'RACE template switching with UMIs generated TCR beta cDNA.

This sequence was found in a man aged 50-60 years who received an inactivated influenza vaccine. This specimen was PBMCs from blood, taken on the day of vaccination. J is TRBJ1-6 and V is TRBV12-3 or TRBV12-4, with no clear D. CDR3 nucleotide sequence: TGTGCCAGCAGTTTAGCACATGGCGGTTCACCCCTCCACTTT. Its protein is CASSLAHGGSPLHF.